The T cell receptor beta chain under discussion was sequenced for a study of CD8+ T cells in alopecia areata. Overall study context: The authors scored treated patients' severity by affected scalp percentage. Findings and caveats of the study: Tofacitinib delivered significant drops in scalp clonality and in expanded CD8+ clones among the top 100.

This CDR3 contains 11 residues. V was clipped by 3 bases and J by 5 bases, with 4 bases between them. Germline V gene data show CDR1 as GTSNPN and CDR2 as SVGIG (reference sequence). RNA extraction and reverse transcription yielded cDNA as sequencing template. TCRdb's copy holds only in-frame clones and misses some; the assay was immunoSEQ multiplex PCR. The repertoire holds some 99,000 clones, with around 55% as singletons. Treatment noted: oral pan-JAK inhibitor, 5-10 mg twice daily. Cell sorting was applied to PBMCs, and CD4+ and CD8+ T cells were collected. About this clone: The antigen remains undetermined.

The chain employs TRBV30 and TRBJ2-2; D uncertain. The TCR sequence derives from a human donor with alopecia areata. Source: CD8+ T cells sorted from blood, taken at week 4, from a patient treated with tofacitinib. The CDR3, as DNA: TGTGCCTGGAGCCCTACCGGGGAGCTGTTTTTT. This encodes CAWSPTGELFF.